These T cell receptor beta chains were read from a single sample in a study of T cell repertoires in cytomegalovirus infection. TCRdb processed the reads anew with MiXCR; each CDR3 protein has one entry. The sample consists of nearly 450,000 distinct CDR3 sequences, about 33% of them appearing once. Sequenced sample: PBMCs. These receptors were taken from a human donor in good health (CMV status not recorded). Some clones in this sample may be carry-over from other donors' samples. Each CDR3 is given with its conserved first and last residue. The D gene is left open where the match is weak. The listing skips clone size in some rows; elsewhere it reads once, few, many or a size class.

j_gene,v_gene,d_gene,abundance,CDR3nt,CDR3aa
TRBJ1-2,TRBV7-9,.,many,TGTGCCAGCCTTGGTGACTCCTATGGCTACACCTTC,CASLGDSYGYTF
TRBJ1-2,TRBV19,.,.,TGTGCCAGTAGTATCCCCAGCTATGGCTACACCTTC,CASSIPSYGYTF
TRBJ2-2,TRBV7-9,.,many,TGTGCCAGCTTGAAGGAGGGGGCAATCACCGGGGAGCTGTTTTTT,CASLKEGAITGELFF
TRBJ2-7,TRBV4-1,.,.,TGCGCCAGCAGCCAAGCCTGGACCTCGGGGTCCTACGAGCAGTACTTC,CASSQAWTSGSYEQYF
TRBJ1-1,TRBV3-1,.,.,TGTGCCAGCAGCCAAAGGGCTATGAACACTGAAGCTTTCTTT,CASSQRAMNTEAFF
TRBJ1-1,TRBV19,TRBD1,few,TGTGCCAGTAGTATTGACAGGGAGGCGGACACTGAAGCTTTCTTT,CASSIDREADTEAFF
TRBJ2-5,TRBV20-1,TRBD2,few,TGCAGTGCTAGATGGCTAGCGGGGGCCCAAGAGACCCAGTACTTC,CSARWLAGAQETQYF
TRBJ2-5,TRBV7-2,TRBD2,many,TGTGCCAGCAGCTTAGGGGCGGGAGGGGAGACCCAGTACTTC,CASSLGAGGETQYF
TRBJ2-1,TRBV7-2,TRBD2,few,TGTGCCAGCAGTACCCCAACTAGCGGGGGGGCGTTCTACAATGAGCAGTTCTTC,CASSTPTSGGAFYNEQFF
TRBJ2-1,TRBV10-3,.,.,TGTGCCATCAGTGAGCAGGGATTCGGTGAGCAGTTCTTC,CAISEQGFGEQFF
TRBJ1-2,TRBV29-1,.,.,TGCAGCGTTGAAGTCGGGGGCTTTGGCTACACCTTC,CSVEVGGFGYTF
TRBJ1-5,TRBV19,TRBD1,few,TGTGCCAGTACCCCCCCCAGGGGGCATAGCAATCAGCCCCAGCATTTT,CASTPPRGHSNQPQHF
TRBJ2-7,TRBV19,.,few,TGTGCCAGTAGTATCAGCGGGGACAGGCCCCCGTACGAGCAGTACTTC,CASSISGDRPPYEQYF
TRBJ2-7,TRBV6-6,.,few,TGTGCCAGCAGAAAACTAGTGTCCTCCGAGCAGTACTTC,CASRKLVSSEQYF
TRBJ2-1,TRBV14,.,.,TGTGCCAGCAGCGACCGGGACGTCTACAATGAGCAGTTCTTC,CASSDRDVYNEQFF
TRBJ2-1,TRBV4-1,TRBD2,.,TGCGCCATCAGCCAGTTCGGACTAGCGGGGGTCCCCAGTGAGCAGTTCTTC,CAISQFGLAGVPSEQFF
TRBJ1-6,TRBV12-3/TRBV12-4,.,many,TGTGCCAGCAACCCCCGAGGGGGGGCTGGAAATTCACCCCTCCACTTT,CASNPRGGAGNSPLHF
TRBJ2-1,TRBV12-3/TRBV12-4,.,many,TGTGCCAGCAGTCTTCAGGGGTTTAGTCGGTGGGGCAATGAGCAGTTCTTC,CASSLQGFSRWGNEQFF
TRBJ2-7,TRBV6-1,.,many,TGTGCCAGCAGTTCCGTACAGCCCCCGCTCGAGCAGTACTTC,CASSSVQPPLEQYF
TRBJ2-5,TRBV7-6,TRBD2,many,TGTGCCAGCAGCTTCTCGCGGGGGGCCGGTTCAGAGACCCAGTACTTC,CASSFSRGAGSETQYF
TRBJ1-1,TRBV6-5,TRBD1,few,TGTGCCAGCAGCGAGGCTGGACAGGGCCTCGCTGAAGCTTTCTTT,CASSEAGQGLAEAFF
TRBJ1-2,TRBV7-2,.,many,TGTGCCAGCAGCTTAGCGAGGGGCAACTATGGCTACACCTTC,CASSLARGNYGYTF
TRBJ1-1,TRBV5-1,.,once,TGCGCCACAGGGCCGGGAGACGGGAACACTGAAGCTTTCTTT,CATGPGDGNTEAFF
TRBJ2-3,TRBV12-3/TRBV12-4,.,few,TGTGCCAGCAGTCTAGGTTTCCCGGGACTCATCACAGATACGCAGTATTTT,CASSLGFPGLITDTQYF
TRBJ1-2,TRBV28,.,few,TGTGCCAGCAGTTTACCGCGGAACTATGGCTACACCTTC,CASSLPRNYGYTF
TRBJ2-7,TRBV2,TRBD2,.,TGTGCCAGCAGTGAGTTAGCGGGGGGCCCCAAGCAGTACTTC,CASSELAGGPKQYF
TRBJ2-2,TRBV27,.,few,TGTGCCAGCAGTTTATCGGGGGGGCGCCTGACCTGGGAGCTGTTTTTT,CASSLSGGRLTWELFF
TRBJ2-1,TRBV19,.,few,TGTGCCAGTAGTGCCCGAGAGAGAATGGAGCAGTTCTTC,CASSARERMEQFF
TRBJ1-4,TRBV18,.,few,TGTGCCAGCTCGGGGTTGACAGATGAAAAACTGTTTTTT,CASSGLTDEKLFF
TRBJ1-5,TRBV7-2,.,many,TGTGCCAGCAGCTTAGCGGGTTTGCGAGATCAGCCCCAGCATTTT,CASSLAGLRDQPQHF
TRBJ2-7,TRBV28,.,.,TGTGCCAGCGGTACAGGGGAGCAGTACTTC,CASGTGEQYF
TRBJ2-1,TRBV6-5,.,.,TGTGCCAGCAGTTACTCGGCGGACATGTACGATGAGCAGTTCTTC,CASSYSADMYDEQFF
TRBJ2-7,TRBV20-1,.,.,TGCAGTGCTAGGCTTGGGGCGGATTCCTACGAGCAGTACTTC,CSARLGADSYEQYF
TRBJ2-5,TRBV11-2,.,many,TGTGCCAGCAGCCCCTGGGGGGGAGGACAGGGATACTTC,CASSPWGGGQGYF
TRBJ2-3,TRBV4-1,.,few,TGCGCCAGCAGCCACCTCCCGGGGCCTAGCTCGGGCACAGATACGCAGTATTTT,CASSHLPGPSSGTDTQYF
TRBJ2-1,TRBV12-3/TRBV12-4,.,many,TGTGCCAGCAGTTTTTGGGTCAATGAGCAGTTCTTC,CASSFWVNEQFF
TRBJ1-5,TRBV12-3/TRBV12-4,.,.,TGTGCCAGCAGTTTGCGGGGCAGATCGATTAATCAGCCCCAGCATTTT,CASSLRGRSINQPQHF
TRBJ2-1,TRBV6-2/TRBV6-3,.,few,TGTGCCAGCAGGTCCGCTTTGAGGTCTGCCTCTTTCTACAATGAGCAGTTCTTC,CASRSALRSASFYNEQFF
TRBJ1-5,TRBV6-5,TRBD1,.,TGTGCCAGCAGTTCAGGGGGACTAAGGCCCCAGCATTTT,CASSSGGLRPQHF
TRBJ2-7,TRBV27,.,few,TGTGCCAGCAGTCGTAAGGGGCGACCAGGGGACGAGCAGTACTTC,CASSRKGRPGDEQYF
TRBJ2-5,TRBV7-8,TRBD2,few,TGTGCCAGCAGCTTACAGTCGGGGGGGCCGGGGGAGACCCAGTACTTC,CASSLQSGGPGETQYF
TRBJ2-5,TRBV5-4,.,.,TGTGCCAGCAGCTTGTCCGGGGGCAGGGAGACCCAGTACTTC,CASSLSGGRETQYF
TRBJ2-2,TRBV11-2,.,few,TGTGCCAGCAGTTTATCGACTCGGGACACCGGGGAGCTGTTTTTT,CASSLSTRDTGELFF
TRBJ2-3,TRBV20-1,TRBD2,.,TGCAGTGCCAGGGGACTAGCGGAATCCACAGATACGCAGTATTTT,CSARGLAESTDTQYF
TRBJ1-2,TRBV24-1,.,many,TGTGCCACCAGTGATTTCTCCGCATCGACGGTCGGTGGCTACACCTTC,CATSDFSASTVGGYTF
TRBJ1-3,TRBV6-5,.,.,TGTGCCAGTCATCGCAGATCGGGGGTTTACGGCTCTGGAAACAACATATATTTT,CASHRRSGVYGSGNNIYF
TRBJ2-6,TRBV4-1,.,few,TGCGCCAGCAGCCAAGATTGGAGGGGGCTGGTCTCTGGGGCCAACGTCCTGACTTTC,CASSQDWRGLVSGANVLTF
TRBJ1-6,TRBV3-1,TRBD1,.,TGTGCCAGCAGCCAAGAACTGGGACAGGGAAGTTCACCCCTCCACTTT,CASSQELGQGSSPLHF